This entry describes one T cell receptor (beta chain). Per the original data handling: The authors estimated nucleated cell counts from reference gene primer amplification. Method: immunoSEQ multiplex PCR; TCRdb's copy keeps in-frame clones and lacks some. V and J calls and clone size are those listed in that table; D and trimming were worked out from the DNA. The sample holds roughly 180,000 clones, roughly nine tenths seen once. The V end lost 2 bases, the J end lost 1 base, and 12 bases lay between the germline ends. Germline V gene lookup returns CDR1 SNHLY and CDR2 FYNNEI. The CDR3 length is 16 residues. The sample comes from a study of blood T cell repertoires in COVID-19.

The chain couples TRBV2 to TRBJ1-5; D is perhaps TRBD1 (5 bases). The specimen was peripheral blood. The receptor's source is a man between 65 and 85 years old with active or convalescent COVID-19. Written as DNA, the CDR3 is TGTGCCAGCAGTGAACATCAGGGATTGAGCAATCAGCCCCAGCATTTT. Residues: CASSEHQGLSNQPQHF.